These 9 T cell receptor beta chains came from one sample sequenced in a study of shared clonotypes between healthy human individuals. TCRdb keeps only in-frame clones here, not all; method: immunoSEQ multiplex PCR. The sample holds under 1,900,000 clones, roughly 98.5% seen once. The sample comprised naive CD4+ T cells sorted from blood. Documented subset: CD45RA+ positively selected. These receptors came from a man aged 25 to 45 in good health.

This rearrangement joins TRBV2 to TRBJ1-4; D is unclear. Trimming took 3 bases from V and 5 from J, leaving 10 bases between them. Germline V CDR1 and CDR2: SNHLY, FYNNEI. The CDR3 totals 14 residues. The CDR3 reads CASSDWTENEKLFF. In nucleotides, the CDR3 is TGTGCCAGCAGTGACTGGACGGAGAATGAAAAACTGTTTTTT.

In this sample, this clone turned up once. The genes are TRBV7-9 and TRBJ1-5; tentative D call: TRBD1 (5 bases). V was pared by 5 bases and J by 3 bases, with 11 bases between. Germline assignment: CDR1 SEHNR and CDR2 FQNEAQ (reference sequence). The length of the CDR3 is 14 residues. The CDR3 DNA follows: TGTGCCAGCAGCGCAGCAGGGTTCAATCAGCCCCAGCATTTT. This translates into CASSAAGFNQPQHF.

The gene calls are TRBV29-1 and TRBJ2-7, with TRBD1 as a possible D gene (5 bases). Trimming pared 5 bases from V and 5 bases from J, leaving 16 bases between. CDR1 is SQVTM and CDR2 is ANQGSEA in the germline V gene. CDR3 length equals 13 residues. The CDR3 sequence: CSVSVGQGDEQYF. The DNA of the CDR3 is TGCAGCGTTTCCGTGGGGCAGGGTGACGAGCAGTACTTC.

CDR3 loop: CASSLSSSGANVLTF. The CDR3, as DNA: TGTGCCAGCAGCTTATCATCCTCTGGGGCCAACGTCCTGACTTTC. The V gene is TRBV7-7, the J gene TRBJ2-6; D is uncertain. The germline CDR1 and CDR2 sequences are SSHAT and FNYEAQ (reference sequence). This CDR3 is 15 amino acids long. V was clipped by 2 bases and J by 0 bases, with 5 bases between them.

The V gene is TRBV6-1, the J gene TRBJ2-3, with D unclear. This CDR3 has 11 residues. The V gene's germline CDR1 is MNHNS and CDR2 SASEGT. The V gene lost 6 bases and the J gene lost 6 bases, with 7 bases spanning the gap. The CDR3 DNA reads as TGTGCCAGCAGCAACAGCGATACGCAGTATTTT. Translated, it gives CASSNSDTQYF.

The rearrangement links TRBV18 to TRBJ1-3, with 12 bases matching TRBD1. CDR1 is KGHSH and CDR2 is LQKENI in the germline V gene. The V segment lost 3 bases and the J segment 4 bases; nucleotides outside the gene matches: 4. This CDR3 comprises 16 residues. CDR3 DNA: TGTGCCAGCTCACCGGGACAGGGGGCCGGAGGAAACACCATATATTTT. The encoded protein is CASSPGQGAGGNTIYF.

The rearrangement uses TRBV5-1 and TRBJ1-2, with unresolved D. The CDR3 runs to 13 residues. The V gene lost 1 base and the J gene lost 2 bases, with 6 bases spanning the gap. CDR1 and CDR2 (germline): SGHRS, YFSETQ. The chain's CDR3 is CASSLRQNYGYTF. DNA of the CDR3: TGCGCCAGCAGCTTGAGGCAGAACTATGGCTACACCTTC.

CDR3 nucleotides: TGCGCCAGCAGCCAAGATCGTAACAGGGAAGAGACCCAGTACTTC. Translation: CASSQDRNREETQYF. The chain employs TRBV4-3 and TRBJ2-5; D perhaps matches TRBD1 (6 bases). Between the trimmed V and J ends, which lost 0 bases and 3 bases, there was a span of 11 bases. The CDR3 loop spans 15 amino acids. Germline CDR1 and CDR2: LGHNA and YSLEER.

V and J are TRBV5-4 and TRBJ2-3; 10 positions agree with TRBD2. The CDR3 runs 16 residues. V lost 0 bases and J lost 9; bases outside the gene matches: 10. CDR1 is SGHNT and CDR2 is YYREEE in the germline V gene (reference sequence). Here the CDR3 DNA reads TGTGCCAGCAGCTTGGGTCTAGCGGGAGCCGCCTCCACGCAGTATTTT. This codes for CASSLGLAGAASTQYF.